This T cell receptor beta chain is from a study of T cell repertoires in cytomegalovirus infection. Study summary: CMV epitopes in the study were HLA-C-restricted (recently identified) and HLA-B-restricted (well studied). Public TCR beta signatures indicated both CMV infection and matching HLA type. Study-wide results and caveats: CMV-specific TCR beta clonotypes restricted by HLA-C dominated the ex vivo response.

TCRdb fed the reads into MiXCR, producing one record per CDR3 protein. The sample carries 100,000 to 150,000 distinct CDR3 sequences, approximately 30% recorded once. Note on this clonotype: The antigen remains unidentified.

The specimen was CD8+ T cells from cultured PBMCs, collected from culture after CMV antigen stimulation. The receptor's source is a human donor in good health (CMV status not recorded). Some clones in this sample may be carry-over from other donors' samples.

CDR3 protein: CASSPVRGSINEQFF. The CDR3 coding sequence is TGTGCCAGCAGCCCTGTGCGGGGGTCTATCAATGAGCAGTTCTTC. The chain links TRBV5-6 to TRBJ2-1; 7 bases line up with TRBD2. V was pared by 4 bases and J by 6 bases, with 10 bases of the junction left unmatched. Germline V lookup: CDR1 SGHDT, CDR2 YYEEEE. The CDR3 contains 15 residues.